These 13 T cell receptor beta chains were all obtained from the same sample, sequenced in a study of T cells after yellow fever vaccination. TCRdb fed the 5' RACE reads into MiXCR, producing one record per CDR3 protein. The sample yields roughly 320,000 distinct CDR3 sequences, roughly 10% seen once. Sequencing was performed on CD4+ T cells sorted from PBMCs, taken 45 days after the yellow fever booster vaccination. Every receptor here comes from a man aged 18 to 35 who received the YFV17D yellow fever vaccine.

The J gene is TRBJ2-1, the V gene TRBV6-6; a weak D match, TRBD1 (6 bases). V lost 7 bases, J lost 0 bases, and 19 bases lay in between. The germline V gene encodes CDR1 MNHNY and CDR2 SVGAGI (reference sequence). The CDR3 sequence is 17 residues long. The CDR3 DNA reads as TGTGCCAGCATGAGGAGGTGGGGGCAGAGCTCCTACAATGAGCAGTTCTTC. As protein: CASMRRWGQSSYNEQFF.

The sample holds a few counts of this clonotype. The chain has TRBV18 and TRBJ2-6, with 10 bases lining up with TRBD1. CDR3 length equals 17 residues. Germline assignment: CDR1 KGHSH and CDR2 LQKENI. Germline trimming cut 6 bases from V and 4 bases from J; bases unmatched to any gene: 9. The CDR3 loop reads CASSRRQGAVGANVLTF. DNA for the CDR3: TGTGCCAGCTCCCGCCGACAGGGGGCCGTGGGGGCCAACGTCCTGACTTTC.

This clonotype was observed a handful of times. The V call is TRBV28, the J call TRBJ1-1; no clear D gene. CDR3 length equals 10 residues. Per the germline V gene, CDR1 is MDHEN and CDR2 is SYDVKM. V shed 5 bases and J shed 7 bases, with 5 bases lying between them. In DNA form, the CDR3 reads TGTGCCAGCAGTAAGGGTGAAGCTTTCTTT. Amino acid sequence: CASSKGEAFF. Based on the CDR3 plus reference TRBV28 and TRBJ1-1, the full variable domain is DVKVTQSSRYLVKRTGEKVFLECVQDMDHENMFWYRQDPGLGLRLIYFSYDVKMKEKGDIPEGYSVSREKKERFSLILESASTNQTSMYLCASSKGEAFFGQGTRLTVV.

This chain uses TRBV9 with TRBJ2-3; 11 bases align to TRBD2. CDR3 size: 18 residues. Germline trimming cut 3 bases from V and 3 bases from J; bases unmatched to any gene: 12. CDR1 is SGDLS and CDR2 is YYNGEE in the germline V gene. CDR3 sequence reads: CASSATLTSGVLTDTQYF. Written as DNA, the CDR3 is TGTGCCAGCAGCGCTACTTTGACTAGCGGGGTATTAACAGATACGCAGTATTTT. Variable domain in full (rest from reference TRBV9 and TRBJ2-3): DSGVTQTPKHLITATGQRVTLRCSPRSGDLSVYWYQQSLDQGLQFLIQYYNGEERAKGNILERFSAQQFPDLHSELNLSSLELGDSALYFCASSATLTSGVLTDTQYFGPGTRLTVL.

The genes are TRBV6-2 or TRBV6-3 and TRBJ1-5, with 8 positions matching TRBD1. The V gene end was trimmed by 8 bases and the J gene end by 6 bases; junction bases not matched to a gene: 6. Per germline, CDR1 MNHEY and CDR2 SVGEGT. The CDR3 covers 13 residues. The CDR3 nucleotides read TGTGCCAGCCGGACAGGGAGAAGTCAGCCCCAGCATTTT. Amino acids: CASRTGRSQPQHF.

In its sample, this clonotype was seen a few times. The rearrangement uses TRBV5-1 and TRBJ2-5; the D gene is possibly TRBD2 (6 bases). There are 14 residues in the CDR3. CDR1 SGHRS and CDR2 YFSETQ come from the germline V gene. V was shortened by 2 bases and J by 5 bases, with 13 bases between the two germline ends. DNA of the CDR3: TGCGCCAGCAGCTTCGCCGACAGCGGGGAGACCCAGTACTTC. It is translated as CASSFADSGETQYF.

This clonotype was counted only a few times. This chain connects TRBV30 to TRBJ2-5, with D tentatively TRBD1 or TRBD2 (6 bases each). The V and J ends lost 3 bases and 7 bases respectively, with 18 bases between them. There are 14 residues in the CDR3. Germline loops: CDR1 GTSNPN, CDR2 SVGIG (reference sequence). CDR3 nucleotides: TGTGCCTGGAGAAGGACAGCGGGTTTGCGGACCCAGTACTTC. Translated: CAWRRTAGLRTQYF.

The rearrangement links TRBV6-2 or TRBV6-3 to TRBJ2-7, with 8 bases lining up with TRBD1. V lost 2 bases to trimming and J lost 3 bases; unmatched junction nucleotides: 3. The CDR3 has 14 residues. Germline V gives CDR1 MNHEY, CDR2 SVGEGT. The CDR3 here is CASSYTGTGYEQYF. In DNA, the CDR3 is TGTGCCAGCAGTTACACCGGGACAGGCTACGAGCAGTACTTC.

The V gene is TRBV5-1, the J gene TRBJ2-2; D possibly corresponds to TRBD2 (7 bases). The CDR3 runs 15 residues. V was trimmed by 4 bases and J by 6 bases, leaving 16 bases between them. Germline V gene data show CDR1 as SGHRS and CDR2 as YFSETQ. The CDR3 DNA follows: TGCGCCAGCAGCGATAGAACGGGGGGCCCCGGGGAGCTGTTTTTT. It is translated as CASSDRTGGPGELFF.

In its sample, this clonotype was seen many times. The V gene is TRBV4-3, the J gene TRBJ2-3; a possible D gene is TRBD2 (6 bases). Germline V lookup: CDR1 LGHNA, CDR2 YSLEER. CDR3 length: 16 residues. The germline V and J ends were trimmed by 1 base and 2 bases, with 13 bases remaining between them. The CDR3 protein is CASSQVTGEPTDTQYF. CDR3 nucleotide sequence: TGCGCCAGCAGCCAAGTGACGGGGGAGCCCACAGATACGCAGTATTTT.

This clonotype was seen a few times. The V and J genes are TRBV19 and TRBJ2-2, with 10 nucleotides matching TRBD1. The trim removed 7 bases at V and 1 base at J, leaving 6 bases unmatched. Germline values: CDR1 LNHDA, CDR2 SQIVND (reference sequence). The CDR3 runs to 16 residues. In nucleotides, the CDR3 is TGTGCCAGTAAAGGGGACAGGGGTGAGAACACCGGGGAGCTGTTTTTT. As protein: CASKGDRGENTGELFF.

CDR3 DNA sequence: TGTGCCAGCAGCACTACCGGACAGGGTCCTGAAGCTTTCTTT. It specifies CASSTTGQGPEAFF. The J gene is TRBJ1-1, the V gene TRBV7-2, with 8 bases lining up with TRBD1. Germline assignment: CDR1 SGHTA and CDR2 FQGNSA. The CDR3 loop spans 14 amino acids. V trimming: 5 bases; J trimming: 6 bases; junction bases outside the gene matches: 8.

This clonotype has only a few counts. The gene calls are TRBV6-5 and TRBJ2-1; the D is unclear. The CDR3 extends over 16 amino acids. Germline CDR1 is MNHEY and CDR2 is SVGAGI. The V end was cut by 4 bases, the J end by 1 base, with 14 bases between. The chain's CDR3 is CASSSPGSPSYNEQFF. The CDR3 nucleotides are TGTGCCAGCAGTTCGCCCGGCTCCCCTTCCTACAATGAGCAGTTCTTC.